The clone carrying this TCR beta chain occurred once. Its antigen is still unknown. Germline CDR1 and CDR2: SGHTA and FQGNSA. The CDR3 is 17 residues long. J lost 3 bases, V lost 5 bases, and 5 bases had no gene match. These data are taken from a study of cytomegalovirus exposure and HLA in healthy donors. Study details: Caucasian-associated ancestry cluster membership applied to 75% to 85% of around 400 genotyped donors. Study results and caveats: With high specificity and sensitivity, the classifier reportedly diagnosed cytomegalovirus status. An analysis was carried out later, and it reportedly showed fewer N-insertions in an Asian-associated ancestry cluster than the approximately 700-donor mean.

PCR employed 60 Vbeta and 13 Jbeta primers. As processed by the authors: Later, 65 million to 85 million unique TCR beta chains were counted in an analysis, and about 10 million of them were shared. The protocol was immunoSEQ multiplex PCR, while the TCRdb copy is restricted to in-frame clones and leaves out a portion. V and J calls and clone size are given by that table; D and trimming were obtained from the DNA. The sample has approximately 160,000 clones, approximately 79% seen once. This clonotype was obtained from a human donor in good health. The sequencing input was PBMCs. J is TRBJ2-3 and V is TRBV7-2, with 16 bases aligning to TRBD2. The CDR3 loop reads CASSSGTSGGETDTQYF. Here the CDR3 DNA reads TGTGCCAGCAGCAGCGGGACTAGCGGGGGGGAGACAGATACGCAGTATTTT.